The 16 T cell receptor beta chains listed next were all sequenced from one sample in a study of Japanese encephalitis immunity and Zika vaccine responses. Each CDR3 protein is one row after TCRdb ran MiXCR on the 5' RACE reads. Here the sample spans 200 to 250 distinct CDR3 sequences, more than 3.5% being singletons. PBMCs were CFSE-labeled and cultured for less than seven days with peptide pools at roughly 1 ug/mL each. Proliferating CD4 T cells were sorted unfixed as live CD56-CD19-CD16-CD3+CD4+ CFSE-low cells. The sample consisted of antigen-activated CD4+ T cells from blood, cultured, taken during a Zika inactivated vaccine study. The source is an adult woman who received an inactivated Zika virus vaccine.

The gene calls are TRBV12-3 or TRBV12-4 and TRBJ1-2; 10 bases are a match to TRBD1. CDR3 length equals 12 residues. Trimming removed 5 bases from V and 7 bases from J; junction bases left unmatched: 1. CDR3 sequence (DNA): TGTGCCAGCAGTGGGACAGGGGTTGGCTACACCTTC. Its translation is CASSGTGVGYTF.

The CDR3 sequence: CASSAITQETQYF. In DNA, the CDR3 is TGTGCCAGCAGCGCGATTACTCAAGAGACCCAGTACTTC. The rearrangement uses TRBV2 and TRBJ2-5; no definite D call. Trimming took off 6 bases at V and 2 bases at J, with 10 bases between the two ends. The CDR3 length is 13 residues. The germline CDR1 and CDR2 sequences are SNHLY and FYNNEI. Drawing the rest from reference TRBV2 and TRBJ2-5, the complete variable domain is EPEVTQTPSHQVTQMGQEVILRCVPISNHLYFYWYRQILGQKVEFLVSFYNNEISEKSEIFDDQFSVERPDGSNFTLKIRSTKLEDSAMYFCASSAITQETQYFGPGTRLLVL.

The J gene is TRBJ2-4, the V gene TRBV7-9, with TRBD2 matching over 7 bases. This CDR3 is 16 amino acids long. Germline V CDR1 and CDR2: SEHNR, FQNEAQ (reference sequence). J lost 5 bases, V lost 5 bases, and 12 bases had no gene match. The CDR3 loop is CASSSGTAESQNIQYF. In nucleotides, the CDR3 is TGTGCCAGCAGCAGCGGGACGGCGGAATCCCAAAACATTCAGTACTTC.

The table lists this clonotype with a few counts. This rearrangement joins TRBV7-2 to TRBJ1-3; D is uncertain. The CDR3 contains 16 residues. Germline V CDR1 and CDR2: SGHTA, FQGNSA. Trimming shortened V by 1 base and J by 2 bases, and 12 bases separated the two germline ends. The CDR3 DNA reads TGTGCCAGCAGCTTAGGAGGAAAGGCGGCTGGAAACACCATATATTTT. It is translated as CASSLGGKAAGNTIYF.

By frequency in the sample, this clonotype is hyperexpanded. The chain links TRBV11-1 to TRBJ2-1; D not certain. The CDR3 totals 11 residues. Germline CDR1 and CDR2: SGHAT and FQDESV (reference sequence). V lost 5 bases to trimming and J lost 7 bases, with 6 bases between them. The CDR3 reads CASSTTNEQFF. CDR3 bases: TGTGCCAGCAGCACGACGAATGAGCAGTTCTTC.

By its share, this clonotype is medium-sized. This sequence joins TRBV10-3 and TRBJ2-5; 7 bases fit TRBD1. Germline CDR1 ENHRY, CDR2 SYGVKD. V gave up 2 bases and J gave up 3 bases; unmatched junction bases: 6. The CDR3 consists of 15 residues. CDR3 region: CAISEPWTGEETQYF. CDR3 nucleotides: TGTGCCATCAGTGAGCCTTGGACAGGCGAAGAGACCCAGTACTTC.

This clonotype is large in the sample. This sequence joins TRBV20-1 and TRBJ2-5; tentatively, D is TRBD2 (5 bases). CDR1 is DFQATT and CDR2 is SNEGSKA in the germline V gene (reference sequence). V lost 3 bases and J lost 1, with 15 bases in between. This CDR3 region has 15 residues. This CDR3 reads CSASSVEEIQETQYF. The CDR3 DNA reads as TGCAGTGCTAGTTCCGTGGAGGAGATCCAAGAGACCCAGTACTTC.

Within the sample, this clonotype is medium-sized. This chain uses TRBV2 with TRBJ1-1; D uncertain. CDR3 length: 11 amino acids. Germline V gives CDR1 SNHLY, CDR2 FYNNEI. Trimming pared 4 bases from V and 11 bases from J, leaving 11 bases between. The CDR3 protein is CASSVITRAFF. The DNA of the CDR3 is TGTGCCAGCAGTGTTATCACCCGGGCTTTCTTT.

This clonotype is deemed large (0.1 to 1%). V and J are TRBV20-1 and TRBJ2-5; D is undetermined. This CDR3 is 15 amino acids long. V shed 0 bases and J shed 2 bases, with 13 bases lying between them. Germline V gives CDR1 DFQATT, CDR2 SNEGSKA (reference sequence). The CDR3 sequence is CSARDPQDIQETQYF. The DNA of the CDR3 is TGCAGTGCTAGAGATCCGCAAGATATACAAGAGACCCAGTACTTC.

In this sample, this clonotype is hyperexpanded (1% or more). The chain couples TRBV12-3 or TRBV12-4 to TRBJ1-1, with D perhaps TRBD1 (5 bases). There are 14 residues in the CDR3. V was trimmed by 2 bases and J by 5 bases, leaving 12 bases between them. CDR3 loop: CASSLSSGVTEAFF. The DNA of the CDR3 is TGTGCCAGCAGTTTATCATCGGGGGTGACTGAAGCTTTCTTT.

By share, this clonotype counts as large. The rearrangement joins TRBV5-1 to TRBJ2-5; D remains ambiguous. CDR1 SGHRS and CDR2 YFSETQ come from the germline V gene. This CDR3 contains 12 residues. The V end lost 0 bases, the J end lost 0 bases, and 0 bases lay between the germline ends. CDR3 residues: CASSLDQETQYF. CDR3 nucleotide sequence: TGCGCCAGCAGCTTGGACCAAGAGACCCAGTACTTC.

By sample share, this clonotype is large. V and J are TRBV4-3 and TRBJ2-7; 8 positions agree with TRBD2. This CDR3 region has 15 residues. CDR1 is LGHNA and CDR2 is YSLEER in the germline V gene. Trimming at V came to 1 base and at J to 4 bases, leaving 6 bases not matched to a gene. The CDR3 coding sequence is TGCGCCAGCAGCCAAGCGGGAGGGCCGATATACGAGCAGTACTTC. This gives the protein CASSQAGGPIYEQYF.

This clonotype is hyperexpanded (1% or more). The chain joins TRBV11-2 to TRBJ2-3; the D is unclear. This CDR3 has 15 amino acids. V lost 0 bases, J lost 4 bases, and 11 bases lay in between. CDR1 is SGHAT and CDR2 is FQNNGV in the germline V gene. The CDR3 is CASSLEPLSADTQYF. In DNA, the CDR3 is TGTGCCAGCAGCTTAGAACCACTATCAGCAGATACGCAGTATTTT.

In its sample, this clonotype ranks as hyperexpanded. The CDR3 here is CASTEYPGQENQPQHF. The CDR3 DNA reads TGTGCCAGCACAGAGTACCCGGGACAGGAAAATCAGCCCCAGCATTTT. This chain links TRBV6-5 with TRBJ1-5; 8 bases map to TRBD1. The CDR3 extends over 16 amino acids. The V segment lost 7 bases and the J segment 4 bases; nucleotides outside the gene matches: 12. The germline gives CDR1 MNHEY, CDR2 SVGAGI.

By its share, this clonotype is large (0.1 to 1%). The rearrangement joins TRBV4-3 to TRBJ1-4, with a tentative D call TRBD1 (5 bases). Germline CDR1 is LGHNA and CDR2 is YSLEER. Between the trimmed V and J ends, which lost 1 base and 8 bases, there was a span of 8 bases. CDR3 size: 13 residues. This CDR3 is CASSQAGQEKLFF. CDR3 nucleotide sequence: TGCGCCAGCAGCCAAGCCGGACAAGAAAAACTGTTTTTT.

By share, this clonotype ranks as large. This chain links TRBV6-2 or TRBV6-3 with TRBJ2-2, with no clear D. The V and J ends lost 5 bases and 0 bases respectively, with 4 bases between them. Germline CDR1 reads MNHEY; CDR2 reads SVGEGT. The CDR3 contains 13 residues. The CDR3 region has the DNA TGTGCCAGCAGTCCTTCGAACACCGGGGAGCTGTTTTTT. This translates into CASSPSNTGELFF.